This T cell receptor (beta chain) derives from a study of OX40 agonist ivuxolimab in advanced cancers. Sequencing was performed with immunoSEQ multiplex PCR; in TCRdb, only in-frame clones are kept and a portion is missing. The data contain 15,000 to 20,000 clones, about 71% of them singletons. The germline V gene has CDR1 LGHNA and CDR2 YNFKEQ. With 3 bases clipped from V and 1 base from J, the junction kept 4 bases outside the gene matches. CDR3 size: 17 residues. The sample consisted of CD4+ or CD8+ T cells sorted from blood, taken in a trial of the OX40 agonist ivuxolimab. The V call is TRBV4-2, the J call TRBJ2-2, with 11 positions matching TRBD2. The origin of this receptor is an adult with an advanced solid tumor such as melanoma, head and neck, liver or kidney cancer. This CDR3 reads CASSQGTSGGNTGELFF. CDR3 bases: TGTGCCAGCAGCCAGGGGACTAGCGGAGGGAACACCGGGGAGCTGTTTTTT.